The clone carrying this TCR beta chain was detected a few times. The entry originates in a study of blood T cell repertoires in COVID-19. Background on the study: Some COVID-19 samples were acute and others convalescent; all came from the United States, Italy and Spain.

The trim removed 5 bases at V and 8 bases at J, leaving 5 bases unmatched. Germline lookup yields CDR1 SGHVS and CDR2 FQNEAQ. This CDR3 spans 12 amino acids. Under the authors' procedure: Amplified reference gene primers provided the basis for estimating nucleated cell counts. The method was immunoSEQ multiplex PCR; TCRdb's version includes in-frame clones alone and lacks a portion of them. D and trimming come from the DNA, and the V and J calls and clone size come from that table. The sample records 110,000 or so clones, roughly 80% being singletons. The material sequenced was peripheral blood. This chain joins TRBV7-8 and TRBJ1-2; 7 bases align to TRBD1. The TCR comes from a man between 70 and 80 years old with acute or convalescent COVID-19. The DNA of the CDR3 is TGTGCCAGCAGCCCCGCAGGGGGAGGCTACACCTTC. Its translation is CASSPAGGGYTF.